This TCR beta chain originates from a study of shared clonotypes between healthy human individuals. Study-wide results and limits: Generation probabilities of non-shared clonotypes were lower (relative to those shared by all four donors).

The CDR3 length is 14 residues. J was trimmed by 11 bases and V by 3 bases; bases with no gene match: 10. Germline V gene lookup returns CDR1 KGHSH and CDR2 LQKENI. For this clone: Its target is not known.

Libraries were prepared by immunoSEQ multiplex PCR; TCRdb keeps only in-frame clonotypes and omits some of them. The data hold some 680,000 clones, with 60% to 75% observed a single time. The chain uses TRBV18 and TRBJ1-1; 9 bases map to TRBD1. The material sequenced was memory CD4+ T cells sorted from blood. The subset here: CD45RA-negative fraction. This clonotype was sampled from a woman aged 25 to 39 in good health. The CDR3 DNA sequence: TGTGCCAGCTCACCCCGGACAGGGGAGGATGCCGCTTTCTTT. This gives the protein CASSPRTGEDAAFF. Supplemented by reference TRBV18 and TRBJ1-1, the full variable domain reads NAGVMQNPRHLVRRRGQEARLRCSPMKGHSHVYWYRQLPEEGLKFMVYLQKENIIDESGMPKERFSAEFPKEGPSILRIQQVVRGDSAAYFCASSPRTGEDAAFFGQGTRLTVV.